What follows describes a single T cell receptor (beta chain). Antigen specificity is unknown. Tagging with unique molecular identifiers was a feature of the TCR beta cDNA libraries. TCRdb reanalysed the PCR reads using MiXCR and keeps one entry per CDR3 protein. The table shows under 650,000 distinct CDR3 sequences, with roughly 45% occurring only once. Germline V gives CDR1 SEHNR, CDR2 FQNEAQ (reference sequence). Trimming stripped 7 bases from V and 1 base from J, with 16 bases between. The CDR3 consists of 15 residues. The sample is drawn from a study of post-analysis software for immune sequencing data. The study's findings and limits: Relative to controls, patients had a few TRBV segments at higher frequency, with TRBV5-6, TRBV5-1 and TRBV20-1 among these.

Specimen: blood. This sequence was found in a girl aged 5-17 years with multiple sclerosis. V usage is TRBV7-9 and J usage is TRBJ2-5, with no clear D. This CDR3 is CASTPGGGAQETQYF. The CDR3 DNA is TGTGCCAGCACCCCAGGTGGCGGAGCCCAAGAGACCCAGTACTTC.